Each of the 27 T cell receptor beta chains below was sequenced from the same sample in a study of blood T cells in healthy people across ages. Using a J-beta primer mix together with a sample-barcoded 5' primer, a second PCR was run for about 7 to 12 cycles. TCRdb used MiXCR to reprocess the 5' RACE reads, holding one entry per CDR3 protein. The sample records 550,000 to 650,000 distinct CDR3 sequences, less than 35% being singletons. The sample was blood. The source of these receptors is a woman of 80 years or more in good health.

A word on this clonotype: This may arise from a read error, as a much more abundant clone is one base away. The rearrangement joins TRBV2 to TRBJ2-5, with D perhaps TRBD2 (6 bases). CDR1 and CDR2 (germline): SNHLY, FYNNEI. The V gene lost 7 bases and the J gene lost 11 bases, with 20 bases spanning the gap. The CDR3 has 13 amino acids. In DNA form, the CDR3 reads TGTGCCAGCACACCTGTAACAGGAGGGGAGCAGTACTTC. Residues: CASTPVTGGEQYF. Complete variable domain (other parts from reference TRBV2 and TRBJ2-5): EPEVTQTPSHQVTQMGQEVILRCVPISNHLYFYWYRQILGQKVEFLVSFYNNEISEKSEIFDDQFSVERPDGSNFTLKIRSTKLEDSAMYFCASTPVTGGEQYFGPGTRLLVL.

At least ten counts were recorded for this clonotype. The chain joins TRBV5-1 to TRBJ2-7, with D uncertain. Trimming stripped 0 bases from V and 2 bases from J, with 12 bases between. The germline V gene encodes CDR1 SGHRS and CDR2 YFSETQ. The CDR3 has 15 residues. In DNA form, the CDR3 reads TGCGCCAGCAGCTTGGGGGTTAATCGAGCCTACGAGCAGTACTTC. It is translated as CASSLGVNRAYEQYF.

This clonotype was found many times. The CDR3 DNA follows: TGTGCCAGCAGCTTTGGGGAAGCGGAGCTCAGCACAGATACGCAGTATTTT. It is translated as CASSFGEAELSTDTQYF. This chain uses TRBV7-3 with TRBJ2-3, with D maybe TRBD2 (5 bases). V gave up 3 bases and J gave up 0 bases, with 16 bases separating them. The CDR3 extends over 17 amino acids. Per the germline V gene, CDR1 is SGHTA and CDR2 is FQGTGA.

This clonotype was seen many times. The genes are TRBV5-6 and TRBJ2-5; a weak D match, TRBD1 (6 bases). CDR1 is SGHDT, CDR2 YYEEEE, per germline. Trimming cost V 2 bases and J 5 bases, with 13 bases left between them. CDR3 length: 14 amino acids. The CDR3 loop reads CASSFGGVWETQYF. The CDR3 coding sequence is TGTGCCAGCAGCTTTGGGGGCGTGTGGGAGACCCAGTACTTC.

A note on this clonotype: A much larger clone is a single base away; this may be a read error. The chain recombines TRBV20-1 with TRBJ2-7; a possible D gene is TRBD2 (6 bases). The CDR3 loop spans 14 amino acids. V lost 5 bases, J lost 1 base, and 15 bases lay in between. Germline CDR1 is DFQATT and CDR2 is SNEGSKA (reference sequence). The CDR3 spells CSAGGNRISYEQYF. For the CDR3, the DNA is TGCAGTGCTGGAGGGAACAGGATTTCCTACGAGCAGTACTTC.

V usage is TRBV27 and J usage is TRBJ1-5, with 9 bases lining up with TRBD1. With 3 bases clipped from V and 6 bases from J, the junction kept 6 bases outside the gene matches. The germline gives CDR1 MNHEY, CDR2 SMNVEV (reference sequence). This CDR3 region has 15 residues. This chain's CDR3 is CASSLAQGAGQPQHF. CDR3 bases: TGTGCCAGCAGTTTGGCACAGGGGGCCGGTCAGCCCCAGCATTTT.

V is TRBV20-1 and J is TRBJ2-3, with TRBD2 as a possible D gene (6 bases). This CDR3 spans 14 amino acids. Trimming stripped 3 bases from V and 4 bases from J, with 14 bases between. CDR1 and CDR2 (germline): DFQATT, SNEGSKA (reference sequence). DNA for the CDR3: TGCAGTGCTAGGGGGACTCAGAAGGCAGATACGCAGTATTTT. It yields the protein CSARGTQKADTQYF.

Worth noting for this clonotype: Compared with germline, one end of the junction differs, possibly owing to a read error. This chain uses TRBV12-3 or TRBV12-4 with TRBJ1-6; D may be TRBD1 (6 bases). The CDR3 consists of 17 residues. In DNA, the CDR3 is TGTGCCAGCAGTTACCACTCCCCTGGGCAGGGGACTTCACCCCCCCACTTT. It translates to CASSYHSPGQGTSPPHF.

The chain combines TRBV20-1 with TRBJ2-7; D unclear. Germline CDR1 and CDR2: DFQATT and SNEGSKA (reference sequence). The CDR3 runs to 14 residues. The V end was cut by 6 bases, the J end by 1 base, with 16 bases between. In DNA, the CDR3 is TGCAGTGCCCTGGACGTCTCCAGGTCCTACGAGCAGTACTTC. It is translated as CSALDVSRSYEQYF.

There are many counts of this clonotype. The gene calls are TRBV24-1 and TRBJ1-5, with a possible D match to TRBD1 (6 bases). The CDR3 totals 13 residues. Germline V gene sequence: CDR1 KGHDR, CDR2 SFDVKD. V gave up 9 bases and J gave up 2 bases, with 10 bases separating them. CDR3 nucleotide sequence: TGTGCCACCCAGGGGACGGGCAATCAGCCCCAGCATTTT. Protein product: CATQGTGNQPQHF.

Ten or more counts support this clonotype. This sequence joins TRBV24-1 and TRBJ2-3, with 9 bases fitting TRBD2. CDR1 is KGHDR, CDR2 SFDVKD, per germline. V trimming: 3 bases; J trimming: 4 bases; junction bases outside the gene matches: 7. This CDR3 is 16 amino acids long. The CDR3 loop reads CATSDPSLAGADTQYF. As DNA, the CDR3 is TGTGCCACCAGTGATCCCAGTTTAGCGGGGGCAGATACGCAGTATTTT.

V is TRBV5-1 and J is TRBJ1-2, with 7 bases matching TRBD1. V lost 3 bases, J lost 2 bases, and 7 bases stayed unmatched. Germline V gene data show CDR1 as SGHRS and CDR2 as YFSETQ. CDR3 length: 15 residues. The CDR3 protein is CASSSQTGSNYGYTF. DNA for the CDR3: TGCGCCAGCAGCTCCCAGACAGGGTCGAACTATGGCTACACCTTC.

The table lists this clonotype with many counts. This chain joins TRBV28 and TRBJ2-3; D remains ambiguous. V lost 4 bases and J 6 bases, leaving 8 bases between the germline ends. The CDR3 consists of 12 residues. Germline V gene data show CDR1 as MDHEN and CDR2 as SYDVKM. CDR3 DNA: TGTGCCAGCAGTTCCCCCATCGATACGCAGTATTTT. Its translation: CASSSPIDTQYF.

Many counts were recorded for this clonotype. The genes are TRBV4-1 and TRBJ1-2; 8 bases map to TRBD1. The CDR3 consists of 15 residues. Per germline, CDR1 MGHRA and CDR2 YSYEKL. V shed 3 bases, J shed 6 bases, and the junction held 9 bases outside the gene matches. The CDR3 sequence: CASSHAGQGGHGYTF. The CDR3 DNA follows: TGCGCCAGCAGCCACGCAGGACAGGGAGGCCATGGCTACACCTTC.

Points on this clonotype: Since a much larger clone is just one base distant, this may be a read error. The rearrangement uses TRBV29-1 and TRBJ2-3, with D uncertain. V gave up 3 bases and J gave up 6 bases, with 7 bases separating them. The length of the CDR3 is 11 residues. The germline V gene has CDR1 SQVTM and CDR2 ANQGSEA. The CDR3, as DNA: TGCAGCGTTGATTTAGGGGATACGCAGTATTTT. Its translation: CSVDLGDTQYF.

A note on this clonotype: One end of the junction varies from germline; a read error may be responsible. The chain employs TRBV10-3 and TRBJ1-2; 8 bases map to TRBD1. The germline gives CDR1 ENHRY, CDR2 SYGVKD. The CDR3 extends over 12 amino acids. The CDR3 DNA reads as TGTGCCGTCAGTGAATCGTCAGGGGGCTACACTTTC. Amino acids: CAVSESSGGYTF.

With respect to this clonotype: This sequence may be a read error, since a much larger clone differs from it by one base. The V call is TRBV9, the J call TRBJ2-1, with D possibly being TRBD1 (6 bases). The CDR3 is 14 amino acids. CDR1 and CDR2 from the germline V gene are SGDLS and YYNGEE. CDR3: CASSPRQANNGQFF. The CDR3 DNA reads as TGTGCCAGCAGCCCCCGACAGGCAAACAATGGGCAGTTCTTC.

In the case of this clonotype: A read error may explain this, as a much larger clone is one base away. The CDR3 DNA is TGTGCCCGCAGCCCCACTAGCGGGGTTCCCGGGGCGCAGTATTTT. This sequence encodes CARSPTSGVPGAQYF. The chain recombines TRBV6-4 with TRBJ2-3; TRBD2 matches 10 bases. Germline assignment: CDR1 MRHNA and CDR2 SNTAGT. The CDR3 is made up of 15 amino acids.

This clonotype was seen at least ten times. The chain couples TRBV7-2 to TRBJ2-7; D gene ambiguous. V was clipped by 6 bases and J by 3 bases, with 15 bases between them. The germline gives CDR1 SGHTA, CDR2 FQGNSA. The CDR3 length is 14 residues. CDR3 in DNA: TGTGCCAGCAGTTTACGACACCAAAACTACGAGCAGTACTTC. This gives the protein CASSLRHQNYEQYF.

The table lists this clonotype with a few counts. This sequence joins TRBV30 and TRBJ2-1; possible D gene TRBD1, 5 bases. The CDR3 is made up of 14 amino acids. CDR1 and CDR2 (germline): GTSNPN, SVGIG (reference sequence). The V end lost 0 bases, the J end lost 7 bases, and 13 bases lay between the germline ends. CDR3 nucleotide sequence: TGTGCCTGGAGTGTACCTGCCAGGGTGAATGAGCAGTTCTTC. Its translation: CAWSVPARVNEQFF. The full variable domain, its missing parts supplied by reference TRBV30 and TRBJ2-1, is SQTIHQWPATLVQPVGSPLSLECTVEGTSNPNLYWYRQAAGRGLQLLFYSVGIGQISSEVPQNLSASRPQDRQFILSSKKLLLSDSGFYLCAWSVPARVNEQFFGPGTRLTVL.

Remarks on this clonotype: A much larger clone is a single base away; this may be a read error. The rearrangement links TRBV20-1 to TRBJ1-5; 8 positions agree with TRBD1. Germline values: CDR1 DFQATT, CDR2 SNEGSKA (reference sequence). The CDR3 loop spans 15 amino acids. V trimming: 5 bases; J trimming: 3 bases; junction bases outside the gene matches: 9. In DNA form, the CDR3 reads TGCAGTGCTCGCATGACAGGGGCCACCAATCAGCCCCAGCATTTT. Translating gives CSARMTGATNQPQHF.

This clonotype has ten or more counts. This sequence joins TRBV10-3 and TRBJ1-4, with D perhaps matching TRBD1 (5 bases). V gave up 4 bases and J gave up 5 bases, with 17 bases separating them. The germline V gene has CDR1 ENHRY and CDR2 SYGVKD. The CDR3 spans 16 residues. The CDR3 here is CAISALRTGGNEKLFF. The CDR3 DNA reads TGTGCCATCAGTGCCCTCAGGACGGGGGGGAATGAAAAACTGTTTTTT.

This clonotype was seen repeatedly, ten times or more. The rearrangement links TRBV6-2 or TRBV6-3 to TRBJ2-4, with 8 positions matching TRBD1. CDR1 and CDR2 from the germline V gene are MNHEY and SVGEGT. The CDR3 loop spans 15 amino acids. The ends lost 5 bases at V and 0 bases at J; junction bases unmatched: 3. The CDR3 coding sequence is TGTGCCAGCAGTCATGACAGGGGAGCCAAAAACATTCAGTACTTC. Amino acids: CASSHDRGAKNIQYF.

This clonotype was picked up many times. The chain employs TRBV29-1 and TRBJ1-2; D is unclear. V lost 4 bases and J lost 6, with 12 bases in between. From germline, CDR1 is SQVTM and CDR2 ANQGSEA. This CDR3 spans 12 amino acids. Written as DNA, the CDR3 is TGCAGCGTTGGCCTTGGAGGGAATGGCTACACCTTC. It encodes CSVGLGGNGYTF.

This clonotype is a singleton in its sample. The gene calls are TRBV25-1 and TRBJ2-1; tentative D call: TRBD1 (5 bases). This CDR3 comprises 13 residues. Germline values: CDR1 MGHDK, CDR2 SYGVNS. Trimming stripped 0 bases from V and 8 bases from J, with 8 bases between. DNA for the CDR3: TGTGCCAGCAGTGAATATATAGGGGATGAGCAGTTCTTC. This encodes CASSEYIGDEQFF.

This clonotype showed up many times. The chain combines TRBV10-3 with TRBJ1-6; D might be TRBD1 (6 bases). Trimming took 2 bases from V and 10 from J, leaving 15 bases between them. Germline V gene sequence: CDR1 ENHRY, CDR2 SYGVKD. CDR3 length equals 15 residues. CDR3 DNA: TGTGCCATCAGTGAGGATCAGGGGCGAGTGTCACCCCTCCACTTT. Its translation: CAISEDQGRVSPLHF.

This clonotype was detected ten times or more. The genes are TRBV20-1 and TRBJ2-5, with a tentative D call TRBD2 (5 bases). The CDR3 loop spans 16 amino acids. Germline values: CDR1 DFQATT, CDR2 SNEGSKA (reference sequence). V was cut by 0 bases and J by 7 bases, with 21 bases left in between. The CDR3 region is CSARDGLLGRVGTQYF. DNA of the CDR3: TGCAGTGCTAGAGATGGATTACTAGGGCGAGTGGGGACCCAGTACTTC.